Each of the 27 T cell receptor beta chains below was sequenced from the same sample in a study of identical twins. A single record per CDR3 protein comes from TCRdb applying MiXCR to the 5' RACE reads. The data contain hundreds of thousands of distinct CDR3 sequences, roughly 12% of them seen just once; the ten biggest clones take up roughly 1.6%. These records were also assigned to another study, of yellow fever vaccine responses in identical twins.

Sequenced material: PBMCs. These receptors were collected from a young woman in good health.

This clonotype has a handful of counts. The chain's CDR3 is CASSLVAGGHFQETQYF. In DNA form, the CDR3 reads TGTGCCAGCAGCTTAGTGGCCGGGGGGCACTTTCAAGAGACCCAGTACTTC. This sequence joins TRBV7-2 and TRBJ2-5; D may be TRBD2 (7 bases). Trimming pared 1 base from V and 2 bases from J, leaving 17 bases between. Looked up from germline, CDR1 is SGHTA and CDR2 is FQGNSA. CDR3 length: 17 residues.

This clonotype was seen a few times. For the CDR3, the DNA is TGTGCCAGCAGCCCCCGCGGGTCTGGAAACACCATATATTTT. It yields the protein CASSPRGSGNTIYF. This chain links TRBV7-9 with TRBJ1-3; D gene unclear. Germline V CDR1 and CDR2: SEHNR, FQNEAQ (reference sequence). The CDR3 has 14 residues. Trimming stripped 5 bases from V and 1 base from J, with 9 bases between.

This chain connects TRBV28 to TRBJ2-4; the D gene is possibly TRBD2 (7 bases). Trimming took off 2 bases at V and 0 bases at J, with 14 bases between the two ends. CDR1 is MDHEN, CDR2 SYDVKM, per germline. The CDR3 totals 17 residues. The CDR3 sequence: CASSLVGGGLAKNIQYF. The CDR3 DNA sequence: TGTGCCAGCAGTTTAGTGGGGGGGGGCCTAGCCAAAAACATTCAGTACTTC.

This clonotype was counted between two and nine times. The chain recombines TRBV14 with TRBJ2-1; TRBD2 aligns across 9 bases. V was clipped by 4 bases and J by 1 base; unmatched bases: 14. This CDR3 has 19 residues. From germline, CDR1 is SGHDN and CDR2 FVKESK. This CDR3 is CASSPAGGVRSWSYNEQFF. The CDR3 nucleotides are TGTGCCAGCAGCCCGGCGGGGGGGGTTCGTAGCTGGTCCTACAATGAGCAGTTCTTC.

The rearrangement links TRBV2 to TRBJ1-6; D may be TRBD1 (5 bases). The CDR3 spans 15 residues. The V gene lost 1 base and the J gene lost 7 bases, with 11 bases spanning the gap. Germline CDR1 and CDR2: SNHLY and FYNNEI. CDR3 in amino acids: CASSEEGTENSPLHF. The CDR3 DNA reads TGTGCCAGCAGTGAAGAGGGGACTGAAAATTCACCCCTCCACTTT.

This clonotype has only a few counts. The rearrangement joins TRBV7-9 to TRBJ2-2; 8 nucleotides line up with TRBD2. The trim removed 5 bases at V and 2 bases at J, leaving 7 bases unmatched. The CDR3 runs to 16 residues. Germline V CDR1 and CDR2: SEHNR, FQNEAQ (reference sequence). The CDR3 loop is CASSLTGRGNTGELFF. The CDR3 region has the DNA TGTGCCAGCAGCCTCACCGGGAGGGGCAACACCGGGGAGCTGTTTTTT.

This clonotype was picked up a small number of times. A far more abundant clone sits one base away, making this likely a read error. V usage is TRBV12-3 or TRBV12-4 and J usage is TRBJ1-1; a weak D match, TRBD1 (6 bases). The V end lost 3 bases, the J end lost 3 bases, and 8 bases lay between the germline ends. This CDR3 comprises 13 residues. CDR3 sequence (DNA): TGTGCCAGCAGTTTTGGGGGGCACACTGAAGCTTTCTTT. Its protein product is CASSFGGHTEAFF.

V is TRBV2 and J is TRBJ1-2; TRBD1 agrees at 8 bases. Unmatched junction bases numbered 3, after V lost 5 bases and J lost 1 base. In germline, CDR1 is SNHLY, CDR2 FYNNEI. The CDR3 loop spans 14 amino acids. CDR3 protein: CASSQGADNYGYTF. For the CDR3, the DNA is TGTGCCAGCAGTCAGGGGGCGGATAACTATGGCTACACCTTC.

There are a few counts of this clonotype. V and J are TRBV6-1 and TRBJ1-1; D may be TRBD1 (6 bases). The CDR3 sequence is 15 residues long. Germline V gene lookup returns CDR1 MNHNS and CDR2 SASEGT. V shed 8 bases and J shed 1 base, with 17 bases lying between them. CDR3 protein: CASHPGARGNTEAFF. In DNA, the CDR3 is TGTGCCAGCCATCCGGGGGCGCGTGGGAACACTGAAGCTTTCTTT.

The V and J genes are TRBV9 and TRBJ2-1; the D gene is possibly TRBD2 (5 bases). Germline loops: CDR1 SGDLS, CDR2 YYNGEE. The ends were cut back, 5 bases at V and 6 bases at J, with 18 bases in the middle. This CDR3 region has 15 residues. The DNA of the CDR3 is TGTGCCAGCAGTGATCCCGGGTCTAGCTCCAATGAGCAGTTCTTC. Its translation: CASSDPGSSSNEQFF.

The table lists this clonotype with many counts. The chain couples TRBV5-6 to TRBJ2-7; tentative D call: TRBD1 (5 bases). Trimming removed 0 bases from V and 6 bases from J, with 10 bases in between. The CDR3 sequence is 13 residues long. Germline lookup yields CDR1 SGHDT and CDR2 YYEEEE. The CDR3 spells CASSLVGLGEQYF. The CDR3 DNA reads as TGTGCCAGCAGCTTGGTGGGGCTTGGCGAGCAGTACTTC.

The table lists this clonotype with a few counts. The chain has TRBV6-6 and TRBJ2-7; D is undetermined. V was clipped by 5 bases and J by 3 bases, with 11 bases between them. Germline CDR1 is MNHNY and CDR2 is SVGAGI (reference sequence). This CDR3 comprises 13 residues. The CDR3 spells CASSQDLNYEQYV. In DNA, the CDR3 is TGTGCCAGCAGTCAGGACCTGAACTACGAGCAGTACGTC.

The V gene is TRBV12-3 or TRBV12-4, the J gene TRBJ2-7; a weak D match, TRBD1 (6 bases). The CDR3 has 11 residues. V lost 5 bases to trimming and J lost 9 bases, with 11 bases between them. CDR3: CASSTGIAQYF. CDR3 DNA sequence: TGTGCCAGCAGTACAGGGATCGCGCAGTACTTC.

This clonotype was recorded at least ten times. The genes are TRBV15 and TRBJ2-1; 12 bases match TRBD1. The CDR3 length is 21 residues. Germline loops: CDR1 LNHNV, CDR2 YYDKDF (reference sequence). Trimming took 0 bases from V and 2 from J; bases not matched to a gene: 14. CDR3 sequence reads: CATSRDPAQSGTGGTYNEQFF. In nucleotides, the CDR3 is TGTGCCACCAGCAGAGATCCTGCGCAGTCAGGGACAGGGGGCACCTACAATGAGCAGTTCTTC.

In its sample, this clonotype was seen a few times. CDR3 in amino acids: CSAKGQGAGETQYF. The CDR3 DNA follows: TGCAGTGCTAAAGGACAGGGGGCAGGGGAGACCCAGTACTTC. The V and J genes are TRBV20-1 and TRBJ2-5; 11 bases map to TRBD1. Trimming cost V 4 bases and J 5 bases; bases outside gene matches: 6. This CDR3 spans 14 amino acids. Germline CDR1 DFQATT, CDR2 SNEGSKA (reference sequence).

The rearrangement links TRBV15 to TRBJ2-3, with D unresolved. This CDR3 spans 15 amino acids. CDR1 is LNHNV and CDR2 is YYDKDF in the germline V gene (reference sequence). V was shortened by 0 bases and J by 1 base, with 8 bases between the two germline ends. The CDR3 DNA reads TGTGCCACCAGCAGAGATACACTCGGCACAGATACGCAGTATTTT. Its translation is CATSRDTLGTDTQYF.

This sequence joins TRBV11-2 and TRBJ1-1; 8 bases are shared with TRBD1. In germline, CDR1 is SGHAT, CDR2 FQNNGV. This CDR3 contains 16 residues. The ends lost 5 bases at V and 1 base at J; junction bases unmatched: 9. CDR3 protein: CASSIPGTGRNTEAFF. The CDR3 DNA sequence: TGTGCCAGCAGCATACCCGGGACAGGAAGGAACACTGAAGCTTTCTTT.

This clonotype was counted a few times. The chain combines TRBV7-2 with TRBJ2-1; D is possibly TRBD1 or TRBD2 (5 bases each). Trimming took off 1 base at V and 0 bases at J, with 10 bases between the two ends. CDR3 length equals 16 residues. The V gene's germline CDR1 is SGHTA and CDR2 FQGNSA. The CDR3 reads CASSLVSGTSYNEQFF. The CDR3 nucleotides are TGTGCCAGCAGCTTAGTGTCCGGGACCTCCTACAATGAGCAGTTCTTC.

The chain carries TRBV20-1 and TRBJ2-5, with TRBD1 identical over 7 bases. CDR1 DFQATT and CDR2 SNEGSKA come from the germline V gene (reference sequence). Germline trimming cut 3 bases from V and 3 bases from J; bases unmatched to any gene: 4. The CDR3 totals 13 residues. The CDR3: CSASPTGEETQYF. CDR3 DNA sequence: TGCAGTGCTAGCCCCACAGGGGAAGAGACCCAGTACTTC.

The genes are TRBV5-1 and TRBJ1-5; the D is unclear. Germline-derived CDR1 and CDR2 are SGHRS and YFSETQ. V lost 0 bases and J 2 bases, leaving 9 bases between the germline ends. The CDR3 consists of 15 residues. The CDR3 spells CASSLGGWGNQPQHF. DNA for the CDR3: TGCGCCAGCAGCTTGGGTGGGTGGGGCAATCAGCCCCAGCATTTT.

This clonotype occurred a few times. The rearrangement joins TRBV10-3 to TRBJ2-5, with D unclear. CDR3 length: 14 residues. The germline gives CDR1 ENHRY, CDR2 SYGVKD. Trimming shortened V by 4 bases and J by 5 bases, and 14 bases separated the two germline ends. This CDR3 reads CAISVFKLVETQYF. DNA for the CDR3: TGTGCCATCAGTGTGTTTAAATTGGTGGAGACCCAGTACTTC.

V and J are TRBV20-1 and TRBJ1-1, with TRBD1 matching over 7 bases. The ends lost 6 bases at V and 1 base at J; junction bases unmatched: 5. The CDR3 runs 13 residues. The V gene's germline CDR1 is DFQATT and CDR2 SNEGSKA (reference sequence). In nucleotides, the CDR3 is TGCAGTGCAACACAGGGGACGAACACTGAAGCTTTCTTT. It yields the protein CSATQGTNTEAFF.

This chain uses TRBV28 with TRBJ1-2, with 10 bases identical to TRBD1. The CDR3 covers 15 residues. CDR1 and CDR2 (germline): MDHEN, SYDVKM. V shed 4 bases, J shed 8 bases, and the junction held 10 bases outside the gene matches. Here the CDR3 DNA reads TGTGCCAGCAGTTCGGTACCGGGACAGGGGATGGGCTACACCTTC. It is translated as CASSSVPGQGMGYTF.

There are a few counts of this clonotype. The rearrangement uses TRBV20-1 and TRBJ2-7; D not resolved. CDR1 is DFQATT and CDR2 is SNEGSKA in the germline V gene (reference sequence). This CDR3 contains 15 residues. V lost 1 base and J 3 bases, leaving 16 bases between the germline ends. The CDR3 coding sequence is TGCAGTGCTAGAGTATTCGACAAGTCCAACTACGAGCAGTACTTC. This sequence encodes CSARVFDKSNYEQYF.

This clonotype was detected ten times or more. The V call is TRBV5-1, the J call TRBJ2-3, with a weak D call TRBD1 (6 bases). The germline V gene encodes CDR1 SGHRS and CDR2 YFSETQ. Deletions cut 4 bases from V and 6 bases from J, with 9 bases between. This CDR3 contains 12 residues. The CDR3, as DNA: TGCGCCAGCAGCCATGACAGGGATACGCAGTATTTT. It is translated as CASSHDRDTQYF.

The chain has TRBV24-1 and TRBJ2-2; 8 nucleotides line up with TRBD1. Germline CDR1 KGHDR, CDR2 SFDVKD. Trimming removed 7 bases from V and 5 bases from J; junction bases left unmatched: 5. CDR3 size: 14 residues. CDR3 residues: CATSGQGGTGELFF. The CDR3 coding sequence is TGTGCCACCAGCGGACAGGGTGGGACCGGGGAGCTGTTTTTT.

This chain joins TRBV7-9 and TRBJ2-5; the match to TRBD2 covers 12 bases. From germline, CDR1 is SEHNR and CDR2 FQNEAQ (reference sequence). V lost 3 bases, J lost 1 base, and 3 bases stayed unmatched. The CDR3 contains 16 residues. The CDR3 DNA sequence: TGTGCCAGCAGCTTTGGACTAGCGGGAATCCAAGAGACCCAGTACTTC. Residues: CASSFGLAGIQETQYF.